These 29 T cell receptor beta chains share one sample of origin, sequenced in a study of T cells in Graves' hyperthyroidism and ophthalmopathy. The investigators amplified TCR beta CDR3 regions from RNA transcripts. HTBI primers were the set used in a first-round RT-PCR of the TCR CDR3. TCRdb reprocessed the multiplex PCR reads with MiXCR, giving one entry per CDR3 protein. The sample includes a few hundred thousand distinct CDR3 sequences, roughly 18% of them seen just once. The sample was blood. Receptor source: a woman aged 35 to 49 with Graves' ophthalmopathy.

This clonotype showed up many times. J is TRBJ2-1 and V is TRBV20-1; 10 bases are a match to TRBD2. Trimming took 0 bases from V and 7 from J; bases not matched to a gene: 3. The CDR3 is 14 amino acids. CDR1 is DFQATT and CDR2 is SNEGSKA in the germline V gene (reference sequence). CDR3 nucleotides: TGCAGTGCTAGAGAACTAGCGGGAATAAATGAGCAGTTCTTC. This codes for CSARELAGINEQFF.

The chain links TRBV28 to TRBJ2-7; 13 bases match TRBD2. The CDR3 sequence is 14 residues long. V lost 5 bases to trimming and J lost 7 bases; unmatched junction nucleotides: 5. Germline loops: CDR1 MDHEN, CDR2 SYDVKM. CDR3 coding DNA: TGTGCCAGCAGTACGGGACTAGCGGGAAGGGAGCAGTACTTC. Its translation is CASSTGLAGREQYF.

Points on this clonotype: Since a much larger clone is just one base distant, this may be a read error. This chain connects TRBV7-9 to TRBJ2-2; D not certain. Germline values: CDR1 SEHNR, CDR2 FQNEAQ (reference sequence). Trimming pared 0 bases from V and 1 base from J, leaving 6 bases between. The CDR3 has 15 amino acids. In DNA form, the CDR3 reads TGTGCCAGCAGCTTAGCGCCAGGGAACACCGGGGAGCTGTTTTTT. Translating it yields CASSLAPGNTGELFF. Full variable domain (missing parts from reference TRBV7-9 and TRBJ2-2): DTGVSQNPRHKITKRGQNVTFRCDPISEHNRLYWYRQTLGQGPEFLTYFQNEAQLEKSRLLSDRFSAERPKGSFSTLEIQRTEQGDSAMYLCASSLAPGNTGELFFGEGSRLTVL.

This chain uses TRBV28 with TRBJ2-2; D call uncertain. Germline CDR1 is MDHEN and CDR2 is SYDVKM. This CDR3 is built from 15 residues. Trimming removed 5 bases from V and 1 base from J, with 11 bases in between. As DNA, the CDR3 is TGTGCCAGCAGTCCACCCAGGATGAACACCGGGGAGCTGTTTTTT. Its protein product is CASSPPRMNTGELFF.

This clonotype was detected ten times or more. The gene calls are TRBV11-2 and TRBJ2-6; D is unresolved. This CDR3 has 14 amino acids. Deletions cut 2 bases from V and 0 bases from J, with 2 bases between. The germline V gene encodes CDR1 SGHAT and CDR2 FQNNGV. The CDR3 nucleotides read TGTGCCAGCAGCTTAAGCTCTGGGGCCAACGTCCTGACTTTC. Encoded protein: CASSLSSGANVLTF.

This clonotype appeared many times. The chain carries TRBV28 and TRBJ1-2, with D uncertain. CDR1 and CDR2 from the germline V gene are MDHEN and SYDVKM. V lost 5 bases and J lost 0, with 4 bases in between. The CDR3 has 12 residues. For the CDR3, the DNA is TGTGCCAGCAGTCAAACTAACTATGGCTACACCTTC. Translating gives CASSQTNYGYTF.

This clonotype was observed many times. The V gene is TRBV20-1, the J gene TRBJ1-1; D may be TRBD1 (5 bases). Per germline, CDR1 DFQATT and CDR2 SNEGSKA (reference sequence). V was shortened by 1 base and J by 7 bases, with 16 bases between the two germline ends. This CDR3 region has 14 residues. CDR3 nucleotides: TGCAGTGCTAGAGTCTGGGAACGGGGGAGTGAAGCTTTCTTT. Translated: CSARVWERGSEAFF.

This clonotype was detected many times. The genes are TRBV30 and TRBJ1-1; D may be TRBD1 (6 bases). The CDR3 is 13 amino acids. CDR1 is GTSNPN, CDR2 SVGIG, per germline (reference sequence). V lost 4 bases to trimming and J lost 1 base, with 10 bases between them. DNA of the CDR3: TGTGCCTGGAAGGGACAAACGAACACTGAAGCTTTCTTT. This gives the protein CAWKGQTNTEAFF.

This clonotype was picked up many times. This sequence joins TRBV12-3 or TRBV12-4 and TRBJ1-5; TRBD1 matches 11 bases. Losses at the gene ends were 9 bases for V and 6 bases for J; bases not matched to a gene: 4. The CDR3 has 13 residues. This CDR3 reads CASGQGAGQPQHF. The DNA for the CDR3 is TGTGCCAGTGGACAGGGGGCGGGTCAGCCCCAGCATTTT.

This clonotype was counted a single time. CDR3 amino acids: CASSSGMDPVPVLHEQFF. The CDR3, as DNA: TGTGCCAGCAGCTCGGGGATGGACCCAGTACCGGTTTTGCACGAGCAGTTCTTC. The chain joins TRBV7-8 to TRBJ2-7, with D perhaps TRBD2 (5 bases). The better agreement between TRBJ2-1 and the DNA end casts doubt on the J call. Per germline, CDR1 SGHVS and CDR2 FQNEAQ. The CDR3 is 18 residues long.

In DNA form, the CDR3 reads TGTGCCAGCAAGCGGGGGAACCAAGAGACCCAGTACTTC. It specifies CASKRGNQETQYF. The V call is TRBV27, the J call TRBJ2-5, with TRBD2 identical over 8 bases. The CDR3 sequence is 13 residues long. The V and J ends lost 7 bases and 0 bases, in that order; junction bases with no gene match: 1. Germline V gene sequence: CDR1 MNHEY, CDR2 SMNVEV (reference sequence).

The chain employs TRBV2 and TRBJ1-6; no clear D gene. Between the trimmed V and J ends, which lost 5 bases and 10 bases, there was a span of 9 bases. CDR1 is SNHLY and CDR2 is FYNNEI in the germline V gene. CDR3 length equals 12 residues. CDR3 in amino acids: CASSNQLSPLHF. CDR3 coding DNA: TGTGCCAGCAGTAACCAGCTCTCACCCCTCCACTTT.

The J gene is TRBJ1-1, the V gene TRBV6-2 or TRBV6-3; D perhaps matches TRBD1 (5 bases). Germline CDR1 and CDR2: MNHEY and SVGEGT. The V and J ends lost 5 bases and 1 base respectively, with 23 bases between them. This CDR3 region has 18 residues. The CDR3 sequence: CASSRGSRGGTQNTEAFF. In nucleotides, the CDR3 is TGTGCCAGCAGTCGAGGATCCCGTGGGGGGACTCAGAACACTGAAGCTTTCTTT.

This clonotype came up many times. The rearrangement links TRBV19 to TRBJ1-2; D not certain. From germline, CDR1 is LNHDA and CDR2 SQIVND (reference sequence). Between the trimmed V and J ends, which lost 7 bases and 2 bases, there was a span of 8 bases. The CDR3 runs to 12 residues. This CDR3 reads CASTFGNYGYTF. DNA for the CDR3: TGTGCCAGTACGTTCGGGAACTATGGCTACACCTTC.

This clonotype has ten or more counts. The gene calls are TRBV10-2 and TRBJ2-7; D is unresolved. The length of the CDR3 is 12 residues. Trimming took 8 bases from V and 2 from J, leaving 10 bases between them. From germline, CDR1 is WSHSY and CDR2 SAAADI. The CDR3 protein is CASSAATYEQYF. Written as DNA, the CDR3 is TGCGCCAGCTCGGCAGCCACCTACGAGCAGTACTTC.

The rearrangement uses TRBV12-3 or TRBV12-4 and TRBJ1-2; weak D call: TRBD1 (5 bases). V was pared by 9 bases and J by 2 bases, with 13 bases between. The CDR3 is made up of 13 amino acids. The CDR3 is CASGTGVNYGYTF. CDR3 DNA sequence: TGTGCCAGTGGTACAGGAGTAAACTATGGCTACACCTTC.

This clonotype showed up many times. The chain combines TRBV28 with TRBJ1-1; D unclear. Germline V lookup: CDR1 MDHEN, CDR2 SYDVKM. This CDR3 region has 12 residues. Trimming pared 3 bases from V and 0 bases from J, leaving 2 bases between. CDR3 region: CASSFLNTEAFF. The CDR3 DNA sequence: TGTGCCAGCAGTTTCCTGAACACTGAAGCTTTCTTT.

This clonotype showed up many times. The gene calls are TRBV19 and TRBJ2-2; TRBD2 matches 9 bases. Germline-derived CDR1 and CDR2 are LNHDA and SQIVND (reference sequence). The junction had 6 bases not matched to a gene; V was cut back by 4 bases and J by 6 bases. This CDR3 spans 15 amino acids. DNA for the CDR3: TGTGCCAGTAGTACCTTAGCGGGAGTGGCCGGGGAGCTGTTTTTT. Its translation is CASSTLAGVAGELFF.

In its sample, this clonotype was seen a few times. One junction end does not reproduce the germline sequence, and a read error may be involved. The chain links TRBV11-2 to TRBJ1-6; 8 positions match TRBD1. The CDR3 contains 17 residues. CDR1 and CDR2 (germline): SGHAT, FQNNGV. The CDR3 protein is CASSLDFWGTGGSPLHF. For the CDR3, the DNA is TGTGCCAGCAGCCTAGATTTTTGGGGGACAGGAGGTTCACCCCTCCACTTT. Supplemented by reference TRBV11-2 and TRBJ1-6, the full variable domain reads EAGVAQSPRYKIIEKRQSVAFWCNPISGHATLYWYQQILGQGPKLLIQFQNNGVVDDSQLPKDRFSAERLKGVDSTLKIQPAKLEDSAVYLCASSLDFWGTGGSPLHFGNGTRLTVT.

The J gene is TRBJ2-2, the V gene TRBV28; 9 bases line up with TRBD1. Germline values: CDR1 MDHEN, CDR2 SYDVKM. The V segment lost 3 bases and the J segment 5 bases; nucleotides outside the gene matches: 7. The CDR3 has 16 residues. The CDR3 is CASSFAGQGRTGELFF. The CDR3 coding sequence is TGTGCCAGCAGTTTTGCGGGACAGGGTCGGACCGGGGAGCTGTTTTTT.

V usage is TRBV15 and J usage is TRBJ2-7; D is ambiguous. CDR3 length: 14 amino acids. V was shortened by 0 bases and J by 2 bases, with 8 bases between the two germline ends. The V gene's germline CDR1 is LNHNV and CDR2 YYDKDF (reference sequence). CDR3 DNA: TGTGCCACCAGCAGAGATGTCAGGACCTACGAGCAGTACTTC. This encodes CATSRDVRTYEQYF.

Notes on this clonotype: An end of the junction differs from the germline gene, which may be a read error. The J gene is TRBJ2-2, the V gene TRBV3-1; D is ambiguous. The CDR3 has 15 amino acids. From germline, CDR1 is LGHDT and CDR2 YNNKEL (reference sequence). CDR3 sequence reads: CVSSQTRANTGELFF. CDR3 DNA: TGTGTCAGCAGCCAGACAAGGGCGAACACCGGGGAGCTGTTTTTT.

This clonotype was recorded at least ten times. This chain connects TRBV5-6 to TRBJ2-7; 11 nucleotides match TRBD2. Trimming cost V 5 bases and J 3 bases; bases outside gene matches: 13. Germline-derived CDR1 and CDR2 are SGHDT and YYEEEE. The CDR3 consists of 17 residues. CDR3 sequence (DNA): TGTGCCAGCAGTTACACCGGGACTAGCGGTATGGTCTACGAGCAGTACTTC. Translating it yields CASSYTGTSGMVYEQYF.

Of note for this clonotype: A clone one base away is much larger, so this may be a read error. This chain joins TRBV20-1 and TRBJ2-5; D gene unclear. Germline CDR1 is DFQATT and CDR2 is SNEGSKA (reference sequence). V lost 5 bases, J lost 5 bases, and 12 bases lay in between. This CDR3 has 12 residues. Here the CDR3 reads CSALMGTETQYF. The CDR3 coding sequence is TGCAGTGCTCTCATGGGTACGGAGACCCAGTACTTC.

This clonotype was detected ten times or more. The chain links TRBV2 to TRBJ1-1; 9 bases match TRBD1. With V trimmed by 8 bases and J by 0 bases, 4 bases remained unmatched. The CDR3 extends over 14 amino acids. Germline assignment: CDR1 SNHLY and CDR2 FYNNEI. For the CDR3, the DNA is TGTGCCAGCCACCGACAGGGGGTGAACACTGAAGCTTTCTTT. Its protein product is CASHRQGVNTEAFF.

This clonotype has ten or more counts. The chain has TRBV20-1 and TRBJ2-7, with a tentative D call TRBD2 (5 bases). The CDR3 runs to 16 residues. Looked up from germline, CDR1 is DFQATT and CDR2 is SNEGSKA (reference sequence). Trimming left V 4 bases short and J 3 bases short, with 22 bases between. The CDR3 region is CSATRLTEQEGYEQYF. The DNA for the CDR3 is TGCAGTGCTACCCGCTTGACGGAACAAGAGGGCTACGAGCAGTACTTC.

Turning to this clonotype: This may arise from a read error, as a much more abundant clone is one base away. The chain joins TRBV12-3 or TRBV12-4 to TRBJ2-4; 10 bases line up with TRBD1. The CDR3 has 13 residues. The J segment lost 9 bases and the V segment lost 7 bases, leaving 6 bases of the junction unmatched. DNA for the CDR3: TGTGCCAGCAAAGGGACAGGGGATAGCATTCAGTACTTC. Translated, it gives CASKGTGDSIQYF.

This clonotype was seen many times. The chain couples TRBV19 to TRBJ2-6; D perhaps matches TRBD2 (6 bases). The CDR3 has 16 residues. Germline-derived CDR1 and CDR2 are LNHDA and SQIVND (reference sequence). Trimming left V 3 bases short and J 4 bases short, with 13 bases between. The CDR3 loop reads CASSIGGMTGANVLTF. The CDR3 DNA sequence: TGTGCCAGTAGTATCGGGGGAATGACCGGGGCCAACGTCCTGACTTTC. Full variable domain (remainder filled in from reference TRBV19 and TRBJ2-6): DGGITQSPKYLFRKEGQNVTLSCEQNLNHDAMYWYRQDPGQGLRLIYYSQIVNDFQKGDIAEGYSVSREKKESFPLTVTSAQKNPTAFYLCASSIGGMTGANVLTFGAGSRLTVL.

This clonotype has ten or more counts. This chain uses TRBV12-3 or TRBV12-4 with TRBJ2-2; no definite D call. The CDR3 extends over 15 amino acids. V lost 2 bases and J 7 bases, leaving 14 bases between the germline ends. CDR3 sequence (DNA): TGTGCCAGCAGTTTAAGCCCCACGGGCGGCGGGGAGCTGTTTTTT. Translating it yields CASSLSPTGGGELFF.